The rows below give T cell receptor beta chains drawn from one sample of a study of blood T cell repertoires in COVID-19. Measured with immunoSEQ multiplex PCR; TCRdb has only the in-frame clones, and not every one. The data contain more than 300,000 clones, around 89% of them seen just once; the ten biggest clones take up 1.5% to 2%. The specimen was peripheral blood. All receptors derive from a woman younger than 45 with COVID-19, enrolled during active disease. The CDR3 runs from the conserved cysteine through the conserved F or W. A D gene is named only where the DNA matches it firmly. The size field is filled for only some rows; it gives once, few, many or a size class.

J gene	clone size	V gene	D gene	CDR3 DNA	CDR3 protein
TRBJ1-2	NA	TRBV7-9	NA	TGTGCCAGCAGCTACGGCTTGGAGACTAACTATGGCTACACCTTC	CASSYGLETNYGYTF
TRBJ1-1	NA	TRBV2	TRBD1	TGTGCCAGCAGTAAGGCGGGACAGATGAACACTGAAGCTTTCTTT	CASSKAGQMNTEAFF
TRBJ2-5	NA	TRBV3-1/TRBV3-2	TRBD2	TGTGCCAGCAGCTCTTATCGGGGGGGCCGAGAGACCCAGTACTTC	CASSSYRGGRETQYF
TRBJ1-2	NA	TRBV2	NA	TGTGCCAGCACCCGGTTCGGAGGGAGGAGCTATGGCTACACCTTC	CASTRFGGRSYGYTF
TRBJ1-1	NA	TRBV6-5	TRBD1	TGTGCCAGCAGTTTACAGGGGGCGCGAACTGAAGCTTTCTTT	CASSLQGARTEAFF
TRBJ1-2	NA	TRBV5-1	TRBD1	TGCGCCAGCAGCTCACAGGGGAGGTCCTATGGCTACACCTTC	CASSSQGRSYGYTF
TRBJ2-3	NA	TRBV5-8	NA	TGTGCCAGCAGCCCCGGGACTGGGGCGCAGCTAAGCACAGATACGCAGTATTTT	CASSPGTGAQLSTDTQYF
TRBJ1-3	NA	TRBV4-2	NA	TGTGCCAGCAGCCAACTCTTGCCAGTCTCTGGAAACACCATATATTTT	CASSQLLPVSGNTIYF
TRBJ2-5	NA	TRBV3-1/TRBV3-2	TRBD2	TGTGCCAGCAACCGACTATCTAGCGGGGGGCCCCAAGAGACCCAGTACTTC	CASNRLSSGGPQETQYF
TRBJ1-2	NA	TRBV7-9	TRBD1	TGTGCCAGCAGCTTAGGGGGACAGGGGTATGGCTACACCTTC	CASSLGGQGYGYTF
TRBJ2-3	NA	TRBV12-2	NA	TGTGCAAGTCGCTTAGGGGGACAGGGGGCAGATACGCAGTATTTT	CASRLGGQGADTQYF
TRBJ1-2	NA	TRBV18	TRBD1	TGTGCCAGCTCACCCCTACAGGGGGCGCGAGACTATGGCTACACCTTC	CASSPLQGARDYGYTF
TRBJ2-2	NA	TRBV27	TRBD2	TGTGCCAGCGGACGGGGGGGCCCCGGGGAGCTGTTTTTT	CASGRGGPGELFF
TRBJ1-2	NA	TRBV19	NA	TGTGCCAGTAGTTTACAGGGCGGCTATGGCTACACCTTC	CASSLQGGYGYTF
TRBJ2-7	few	TRBV18	TRBD2	TGTGCCAGCTCACCCGGGACTAGCGGGGGGTCCTACGAGCAGTACTTC	CASSPGTSGGSYEQYF
TRBJ1-2	NA	TRBV2	NA	TGTGCCAGCAACCCACAGGGACTAAATGGCTACACCTTC	CASNPQGLNGYTF
TRBJ1-4	NA	TRBV19	TRBD1	TGTGCCAGTAGTTACCGACAGGGTCTAAGCGAAAAACTGTTTTTT	CASSYRQGLSEKLFF
TRBJ1-2	NA	TRBV28	NA	TGTGCCAGCAGTTCCCCCGGAGCCGCGGGCTACACCTTC	CASSSPGAAGYTF
TRBJ1-1	NA	TRBV30	NA	TGTGCCTGGAGTGGGACATTTTTGGGGGAAGCTTTCTTT	CAWSGTFLGEAFF
TRBJ1-2	NA	TRBV2	TRBD1	TGTGCCAGCTTAGGACAGGGCTATGGCTACACCTTC	CASLGQGYGYTF
TRBJ2-1	NA	TRBV28	NA	TGTGCCAGCAGTTCTTTACAGGCCCCCTACAATGAGCAGTTCTTC	CASSSLQAPYNEQFF
TRBJ1-4	once	TRBV27	TRBD1	TGTGCCAGCAGTTTCAGGGGGCCCTTTTCTAATGAAAAACTGTTTTTT	CASSFRGPFSNEKLFF
TRBJ2-6	NA	TRBV30	NA	TGTGCCTGGACTCTCTCCTCTGGGGCCAACGTCCTGACTTTC	CAWTLSSGANVLTF
TRBJ1-2	NA	TRBV27	NA	TGTGCCAGCAGGACAGGTTCCTATGGCTACACCTTC	CASRTGSYGYTF
TRBJ1-2	NA	TRBV20-1	NA	TGCAGTGCTAGTTCCAGCTATGGCTACACCTTC	CSASSSYGYTF
TRBJ1-2	NA	TRBV7-2	NA	TGTGCCAGCAGCTTAGGGGCGGGGGTTGGTGGCTACACCTTC	CASSLGAGVGGYTF
TRBJ1-6	NA	TRBV3-1/TRBV3-2	TRBD1	TGTGCCAGCAGCCTCAGCCCAGGGGGAGGCTCACCCCTCCACTTT	CASSLSPGGGSPLHF
TRBJ2-7	NA	TRBV6-1	TRBD1	TGTGCCAGCAGTGCGAGCTGGACAGGGGGTAGTAGCTCCTACGAGCAGTACTTC	CASSASWTGGSSSYEQYF
TRBJ2-7	NA	TRBV10-3	TRBD2	TGTGCCATCAGTGAGGGCGGGGGTTCATGGTACGAGCAGTACTTC	CAISEGGGSWYEQYF
TRBJ1-5	few	TRBV6-6	NA	TGTGCCAGCAGTGATGGGACTTCTAGCAATCAGCCCCAGCATTTT	CASSDGTSSNQPQHF
TRBJ1-2	NA	TRBV5-6	NA	TGTGCCAGCAGCTCAGATTCCTATGGCTACACCTTC	CASSSDSYGYTF
TRBJ2-1	NA	TRBV7-9	NA	TGTGCCAGCAGCTTTCAGAACGCCAATGAGCAGTTCTTC	CASSFQNANEQFF
TRBJ2-1	NA	TRBV7-3	NA	TGTGCCAGCAGCTTGCGGGTCTCCAATGAGCAGTTCTTC	CASSLRVSNEQFF
TRBJ2-1	NA	TRBV7-2	NA	TGTGCCAGCAGCTTAGCGATAGGGGGAGAGCAGTTCTTC	CASSLAIGGEQFF
TRBJ2-2	once	TRBV6-2/TRBV6-3	TRBD2	TGTGCCAGCAGCGTACTGGCGGGGGGCACCGGGGAGCTGTTTTTT	CASSVLAGGTGELFF
TRBJ1-2	NA	TRBV9	TRBD1	TGTGCCAGCAGCCCTGGGTCGGGACAGCTTTATGGCTACACCTTC	CASSPGSGQLYGYTF
TRBJ1-2	few	TRBV7-9	TRBD1	TGTGCCAGCAGCCTCGGGACAGCCCCTAACTATGGCTACACCTTC	CASSLGTAPNYGYTF
TRBJ1-6	once	TRBV11-2	NA	TGTGCCAGCAGCCCATATGAGGGGGGGGATTCACCCCTCCACTTT	CASSPYEGGDSPLHF